Below are 30 T cell receptor beta chains sequenced from a single sample in a study of blood T cell repertoires in COVID-19. Sequenced by immunoSEQ multiplex PCR; TCRdb stores in-frame clones only, minus some. The sample has some 400,000 clones; around 84% are singletons. Material for sequencing was peripheral blood. The receptors here all came from a human donor with acute or convalescent COVID-19. The donor label of this sample is uncertain.

The chain combines TRBV7-2 with TRBJ2-1; D gene uncertain. The CDR3 extends over 17 amino acids. The germline CDR1 and CDR2 sequences are SGHTA and FQGNSA. With 2 bases removed from V and 1 base from J, the gap between germline ends came to 15 bases. CDR3 loop: CASSLISHAKSYNEQFF. CDR3 bases: TGTGCCAGCAGCTTAATCTCTCATGCGAAATCCTACAATGAGCAGTTCTTC. The whole variable domain, remainder taken from reference TRBV7-2 and TRBJ2-1, is GAGVSQSPSNKVTEKGKDVELRCDPISGHTALYWYRQSLGQGLEFLIYFQGNSAPDKSGLPSDRFSAERTGGSVSTLTIQRTQQEDSAVYLCASSLISHAKSYNEQFFGPGTRLTVL.

V is TRBV2 and J is TRBJ2-3; 10 bases line up with TRBD2. CDR1 and CDR2 (germline): SNHLY, FYNNEI. V was clipped by 4 bases and J by 9 bases; unmatched bases: 4. This CDR3 is 13 amino acids long. The CDR3 loop is CASSASGSGTQYF. In nucleotides, the CDR3 is TGTGCCAGCAGTGCTAGCGGGAGTGGCACGCAGTATTTT.

The V call is TRBV5-1, the J call TRBJ1-2; D not resolved. Deletions cut 1 base from V and 4 bases from J, with 14 bases between. This CDR3 spans 15 amino acids. Germline V gives CDR1 SGHRS, CDR2 YFSETQ. DNA of the CDR3: TGCGCCAGCAGCTTGTCAGGTCGGTCTACCTATGGCTACACCTTC. Encoded protein: CASSLSGRSTYGYTF.

The chain carries TRBV6-2 or TRBV6-3 and TRBJ2-7, with 9 bases matching TRBD2. This CDR3 region has 15 residues. Germline CDR1 reads MNHEY; CDR2 reads SVGEGT. J was trimmed by 3 bases and V by 4 bases; bases with no gene match: 7. The CDR3 region has the DNA TGTGCCAGCAGTTTGGGGCTAGCGGGGATCTACGAGCAGTACTTC. Its translation is CASSLGLAGIYEQYF.

The chain combines TRBV4-1 with TRBJ2-5, with 15 bases aligning to TRBD2. CDR1 MGHRA and CDR2 YSYEKL come from the germline V gene. The J segment lost 4 bases and the V segment lost 4 bases, leaving 19 bases of the junction unmatched. The CDR3 has 21 residues. The CDR3 spells CASSLYPRTSGGAAGGETQYF. The CDR3 bases are TGCGCCAGCAGCCTCTACCCCCGGACTAGCGGGGGGGCAGCGGGGGGAGAGACCCAGTACTTC.

The chain is built from TRBV30 and TRBJ1-1, with D perhaps TRBD1 (6 bases). The V end lost 5 bases, the J end lost 0 bases, and 7 bases lay between the germline ends. The CDR3 is 12 residues long. The germline V gene encodes CDR1 GTSNPN and CDR2 SVGIG (reference sequence). CDR3 DNA sequence: TGTGCCTGGGACAGGTTGAACACTGAAGCTTTCTTT. It is translated as CAWDRLNTEAFF.

The V call is TRBV6-5, the J call TRBJ1-6, with D maybe TRBD1 (5 bases). Looked up from germline, CDR1 is MNHEY and CDR2 is SVGAGI. The CDR3 spans 15 residues. V was cut by 4 bases and J by 2 bases, with 9 bases left in between. The CDR3 DNA is TGTGCCAGCAGTTGGGCGACAGCCTATAATTCACCCCTCCACTTT. Its translation: CASSWATAYNSPLHF.

V gene TRBV15 combines with J gene TRBJ2-3, with TRBD2 as a possible D gene (6 bases). V lost 0 bases to trimming and J lost 1 base, with 17 bases between them. Germline-derived CDR1 and CDR2 are LNHNV and YYDKDF (reference sequence). The CDR3 is 18 residues long. CDR3 sequence reads: CATSRDPPSPGGTDTQYF. The CDR3 nucleotides are TGTGCCACCAGCAGAGATCCCCCCTCACCGGGGGGCACAGATACGCAGTATTTT.

This clone was found once. This chain joins TRBV7-8 and TRBJ1-2; D remains ambiguous. CDR1 and CDR2 from the germline V gene are SGHVS and FQNEAQ. With 0 bases removed from V and 7 bases from J, the gap between germline ends came to 6 bases. The CDR3 loop spans 12 amino acids. In nucleotides, the CDR3 is TGTGCCAGCAGCTTAGCGGTCGGTGGCTACACCTTC. This encodes CASSLAVGGYTF.

A few counts support this clone. This sequence joins TRBV11-2 and TRBJ1-2; TRBD1 matches at 8 bases. The CDR3 consists of 14 residues. V lost 5 bases and J lost 4; bases outside the gene matches: 6. Germline CDR1 and CDR2: SGHAT and FQNNGV. CDR3 amino acids: CASSTGQGRYGYTF. DNA for the CDR3: TGTGCCAGCAGCACTGGACAGGGACGCTATGGCTACACCTTC.

The chain links TRBV12-3 or TRBV12-4 to TRBJ1-2; D is unresolved. V lost 6 bases to trimming and J lost 1 base, with 9 bases between them. The CDR3 loop spans 13 amino acids. CDR3 bases: TGTGCCAGCAGATCTCAGTTTAACTATGGCTACACCTTC. Its translation: CASRSQFNYGYTF.

J is TRBJ1-1 and V is TRBV12-3 or TRBV12-4; 7 bases are a match to TRBD1. V lost 6 bases to trimming and J lost 6 bases; unmatched junction nucleotides: 7. There are 13 residues in the CDR3. CDR3 in DNA: TGTGCCAGCAGGGAGGGGGCGGCCCCTGAAGCTTTCTTT. It encodes CASREGAAPEAFF.

The CDR3 protein is CATSDPTGYRTGELFF. As DNA, the CDR3 is TGTGCCACCAGTGACCCGACAGGGTATCGCACCGGGGAGCTGTTTTTT. The V call is TRBV24-1, the J call TRBJ2-2, with 7 positions matching TRBD1. The J segment lost 4 bases and the V segment lost 4 bases, leaving 8 bases of the junction unmatched. This CDR3 contains 16 residues. In germline, CDR1 is KGHDR, CDR2 SFDVKD.

The V gene is TRBV5-6, the J gene TRBJ1-2; 7 nucleotides match TRBD1. Germline trimming cut 4 bases from V and 4 bases from J; bases unmatched to any gene: 7. The CDR3 has 14 residues. Germline V gives CDR1 SGHDT, CDR2 YYEEEE. CDR3 DNA sequence: TGTGCCAGCAGCATGACAGGGAGACTCTATGGCTACACCTTC. Its protein product is CASSMTGRLYGYTF.

The gene calls are TRBV28 and TRBJ1-6; no clear D. Germline lookup yields CDR1 MDHEN and CDR2 SYDVKM. The CDR3 has 12 amino acids. Trimming pared 3 bases from V and 10 bases from J, leaving 7 bases between. In nucleotides, the CDR3 is TGTGCCAGCAGTTTCTCGTTCTCACCCCTCCACTTT. Protein sequence: CASSFSFSPLHF. Complete variable domain (other parts from reference TRBV28 and TRBJ1-6): DVKVTQSSRYLVKRTGEKVFLECVQDMDHENMFWYRQDPGLGLRLIYFSYDVKMKEKGDIPEGYSVSREKKERFSLILESASTNQTSMYLCASSFSFSPLHFGNGTRLTVT.

The gene calls are TRBV6-5 and TRBJ1-5, with 8 bases that match TRBD1. This CDR3 has 15 amino acids. Losses at the gene ends were 5 bases for V and 2 bases for J; bases not matched to a gene: 5. CDR1 and CDR2 (germline): MNHEY, SVGAGI. The CDR3, as DNA: TGTGCCAGCAGTAACGACAGGGGCGGCAATCAGCCCCAGCATTTT. Translation gives CASSNDRGGNQPQHF.

The rearrangement joins TRBV19 to TRBJ2-7; D is uncertain. The CDR3 runs 15 residues. The germline gives CDR1 LNHDA, CDR2 SQIVND (reference sequence). Trimming took off 2 bases at V and 1 base at J, with 12 bases between the two ends. For the CDR3, the DNA is TGTGCCAGTAGTATAAGTCCCGCGCGGTCCTACGAGCAGTACTTC. Protein sequence: CASSISPARSYEQYF.

The chain employs TRBV29-1 and TRBJ1-5; 7 bases match TRBD1. With 4 bases clipped from V and 7 bases from J, the junction kept 7 bases outside the gene matches. This CDR3 contains 13 residues. Looked up from germline, CDR1 is SQVTM and CDR2 is ANQGSEA. The CDR3 DNA reads TGCAGCGTTGGAAACCAGGGGGGACAGCCCCAGCATTTT. This translates into CSVGNQGGQPQHF.

The table lists this clone with a count of one. This rearrangement joins TRBV7-2 to TRBJ1-2, with a tentative D call TRBD1 (5 bases). Deletions cut 0 bases from V and 2 bases from J, with 10 bases between. CDR1 SGHTA and CDR2 FQGNSA come from the germline V gene. The CDR3 extends over 15 amino acids. In DNA, the CDR3 is TGTGCCAGCAGCTTAGCGCCCAGGGTGAACTATGGCTACACCTTC. This gives the protein CASSLAPRVNYGYTF.

The V call is TRBV18, the J call TRBJ1-3, with TRBD1 matching over 9 bases. V lost 3 bases to trimming and J lost 0 bases; unmatched junction nucleotides: 3. The length of the CDR3 is 16 residues. From germline, CDR1 is KGHSH and CDR2 LQKENI. The CDR3 here is CASSPIQGASGNTIYF. The CDR3 bases are TGTGCCAGCTCACCGATACAGGGGGCCTCTGGAAACACCATATATTTT.

V gene TRBV5-8 combines with J gene TRBJ2-1; perhaps TRBD1 as D (5 bases). The CDR3 has 14 residues. Germline CDR1 SGHTS, CDR2 YDEGEE. Trimming stripped 0 bases from V and 9 bases from J, with 13 bases between. CDR3 nucleotides: TGTGCCAGCAGCTTGGGTGGGGCTAGTCTTGAGCAGTTCTTC. It specifies CASSLGGASLEQFF.

The V and J genes are TRBV2 and TRBJ1-5; D remains unclear. The CDR3 runs to 15 residues. Trimming left V 3 bases short and J 6 bases short, with 15 bases between. Germline-derived CDR1 and CDR2 are SNHLY and FYNNEI. CDR3 nucleotide sequence: TGTGCCAGCAGTGAGAGGGTGGTAAAAGGTCAGCCCCAGCATTTT. Encoded protein: CASSERVVKGQPQHF.

The gene calls are TRBV5-1 and TRBJ2-7; 12 nucleotides align to TRBD1. V trimming: 3 bases; J trimming: 1 base; junction bases outside the gene matches: 8. Germline CDR1 reads SGHRS; CDR2 reads YFSETQ. The length of the CDR3 is 17 residues. The CDR3 coding sequence is TGCGCCAGCAGCTCGGGACAGGGGGCGCCTTCATCCTACGAGCAGTACTTC. The encoded protein is CASSSGQGAPSSYEQYF.

The CDR3 DNA reads as TGTGCCTGGAGGCGGACTAGCGGTAATGAGCAGTTCTTC. Its protein product is CAWRRTSGNEQFF. The chain uses TRBV30 and TRBJ2-1; 10 positions agree with TRBD2. V gave up 3 bases and J gave up 7 bases; unmatched junction bases: 3. Looked up from germline, CDR1 is GTSNPN and CDR2 is SVGIG (reference sequence). The CDR3 extends over 13 amino acids.

The chain links TRBV5-1 to TRBJ2-2, with TRBD2 matching over 7 bases. J gave up 0 bases and V 6 bases, and 5 bases lay outside the gene matches. The CDR3 sequence is 15 residues long. The germline CDR1 and CDR2 sequences are SGHRS and YFSETQ. CDR3 sequence reads: CASTPAGANTGELFF. For the CDR3, the DNA is TGCGCCAGCACCCCTGCGGGAGCGAACACCGGGGAGCTGTTTTTT.

The chain carries TRBV4-2 and TRBJ2-7; 9 bases line up with TRBD1. This CDR3 has 15 amino acids. J was trimmed by 5 bases and V by 5 bases; bases with no gene match: 10. Looked up from germline, CDR1 is LGHNA and CDR2 is YNFKEQ. The CDR3 nucleotides are TGTGCCAGCAGCGGGCCGGGACAGGGCGCCCACGAGCAGTACTTC. The encoded protein is CASSGPGQGAHEQYF.

V and J are TRBV5-1 and TRBJ2-7; 8 bases fit TRBD1. The V segment lost 4 bases and the J segment 5 bases; nucleotides outside the gene matches: 8. This CDR3 spans 14 amino acids. Germline V gene sequence: CDR1 SGHRS, CDR2 YFSETQ. CDR3 nucleotide sequence: TGCGCCAGCAGCCCTGGACAGGGCGTCCACGAGCAGTACTTC. Translation gives CASSPGQGVHEQYF.

The chain is built from TRBV6-4 and TRBJ2-2; perhaps TRBD2 as D (6 bases). The V end lost 2 bases, the J end lost 0 bases, and 10 bases lay between the germline ends. This CDR3 contains 16 residues. Germline values: CDR1 MRHNA, CDR2 SNTAGT. The CDR3 loop reads CASSDVGSANTGELFF. CDR3 nucleotides: TGTGCCAGCAGTGACGTCGGGAGCGCGAACACCGGGGAGCTGTTTTTT.

The genes are TRBV5-8 and TRBJ1-2; D is uncertain. Germline V gene lookup returns CDR1 SGHTS and CDR2 YDEGEE. This CDR3 comprises 13 residues. Trimming took off 1 base at V and 3 bases at J, with 7 bases between the two ends. The CDR3 nucleotides are TGTGCCAGCAGCTTGTGGGGAGACTATGGCTACACCTTC. This gives the protein CASSLWGDYGYTF.

The chain couples TRBV5-5 to TRBJ2-5, with 10 bases fitting TRBD1. The CDR3 sequence is 15 residues long. Germline loops: CDR1 SGHKS, CDR2 YYEKEE (reference sequence). J gave up 7 bases and V 5 bases, and 11 bases lay outside the gene matches. CDR3 nucleotide sequence: TGTGCCAGCAGTTGGGGACAGGGGACAACGGGGACCCAGTACTTC. Translating gives CASSWGQGTTGTQYF.